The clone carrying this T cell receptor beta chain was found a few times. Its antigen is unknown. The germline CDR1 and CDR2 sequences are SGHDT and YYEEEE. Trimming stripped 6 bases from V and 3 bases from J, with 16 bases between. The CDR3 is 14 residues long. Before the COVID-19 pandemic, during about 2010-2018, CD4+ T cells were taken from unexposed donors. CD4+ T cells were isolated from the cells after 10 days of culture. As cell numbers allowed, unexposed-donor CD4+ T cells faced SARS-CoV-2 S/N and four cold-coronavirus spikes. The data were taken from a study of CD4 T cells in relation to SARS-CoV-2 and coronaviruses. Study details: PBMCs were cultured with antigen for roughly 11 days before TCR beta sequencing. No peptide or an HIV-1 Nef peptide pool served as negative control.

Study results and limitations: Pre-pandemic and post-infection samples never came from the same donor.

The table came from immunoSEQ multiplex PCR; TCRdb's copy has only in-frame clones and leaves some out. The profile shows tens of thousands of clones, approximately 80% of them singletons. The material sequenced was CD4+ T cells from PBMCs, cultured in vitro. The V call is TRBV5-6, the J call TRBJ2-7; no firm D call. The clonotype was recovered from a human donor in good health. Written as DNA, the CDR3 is TGTGCCAGCAACCAAAGGACGGGTAACTACGAGCAGTACTTC. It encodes CASNQRTGNYEQYF. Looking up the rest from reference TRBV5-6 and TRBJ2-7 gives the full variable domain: DAGVTQSPTHLIKTRGQQVTLRCSPKSGHDTVSWYQQALGQGPQFIFQYYEEEERQRGNFPDRFSGHQFPNYSSELNVNALLLGDSALYLCASNQRTGNYEQYFGPGTRLTVT.